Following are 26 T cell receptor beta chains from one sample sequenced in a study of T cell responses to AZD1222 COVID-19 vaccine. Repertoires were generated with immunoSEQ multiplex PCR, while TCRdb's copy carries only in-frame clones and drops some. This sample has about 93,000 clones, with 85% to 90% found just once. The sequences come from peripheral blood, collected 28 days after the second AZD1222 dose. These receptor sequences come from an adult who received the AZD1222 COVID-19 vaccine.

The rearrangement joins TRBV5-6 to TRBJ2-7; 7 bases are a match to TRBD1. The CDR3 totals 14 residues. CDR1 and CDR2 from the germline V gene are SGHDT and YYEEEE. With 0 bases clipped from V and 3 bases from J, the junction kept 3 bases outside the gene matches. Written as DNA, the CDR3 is TGTGCCAGCAGCTTGGGGCAGGGGGTCTACGAGCAGTACTTC. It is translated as CASSLGQGVYEQYF. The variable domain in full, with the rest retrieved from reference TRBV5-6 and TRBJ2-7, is DAGVTQSPTHLIKTRGQQVTLRCSPKSGHDTVSWYQQALGQGPQFIFQYYEEEERQRGNFPDRFSGHQFPNYSSELNVNALLLGDSALYLCASSLGQGVYEQYFGPGTRLTVT.

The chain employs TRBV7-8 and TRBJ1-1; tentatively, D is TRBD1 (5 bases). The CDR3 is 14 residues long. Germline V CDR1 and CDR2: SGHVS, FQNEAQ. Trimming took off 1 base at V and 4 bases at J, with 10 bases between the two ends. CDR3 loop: CASSLERGGTEAFF. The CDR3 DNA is TGTGCCAGCAGCTTAGAACGGGGGGGCACTGAAGCTTTCTTT.

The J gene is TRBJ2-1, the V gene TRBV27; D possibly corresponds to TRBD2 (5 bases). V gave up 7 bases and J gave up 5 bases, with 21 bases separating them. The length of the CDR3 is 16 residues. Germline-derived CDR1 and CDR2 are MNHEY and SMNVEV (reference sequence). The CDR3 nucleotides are TGTGCCAGCAACCGCATCGGAGGCCTGGTCGACAATGAGCAGTTCTTC. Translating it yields CASNRIGGLVDNEQFF.

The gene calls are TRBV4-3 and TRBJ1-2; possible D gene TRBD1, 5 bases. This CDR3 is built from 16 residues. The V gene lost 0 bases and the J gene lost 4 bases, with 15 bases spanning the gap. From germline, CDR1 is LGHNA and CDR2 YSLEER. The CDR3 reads CASSQDSLSGGYGYTF. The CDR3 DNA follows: TGCGCCAGCAGCCAAGACTCGTTGAGTGGGGGCTATGGCTACACCTTC.

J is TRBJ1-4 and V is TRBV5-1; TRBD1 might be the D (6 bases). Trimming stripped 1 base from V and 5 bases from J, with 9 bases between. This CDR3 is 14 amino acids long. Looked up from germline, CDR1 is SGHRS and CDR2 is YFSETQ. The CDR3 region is CASSLWQGNEKLFF. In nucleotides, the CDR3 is TGCGCCAGCAGCTTGTGGCAGGGGAATGAAAAACTGTTTTTT.

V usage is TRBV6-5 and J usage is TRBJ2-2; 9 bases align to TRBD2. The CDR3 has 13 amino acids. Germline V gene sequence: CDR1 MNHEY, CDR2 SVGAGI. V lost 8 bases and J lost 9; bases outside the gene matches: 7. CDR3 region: CASRSGSFRELFF. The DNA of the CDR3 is TGTGCCAGCCGTAGCGGGAGTTTTAGGGAGCTGTTTTTT.

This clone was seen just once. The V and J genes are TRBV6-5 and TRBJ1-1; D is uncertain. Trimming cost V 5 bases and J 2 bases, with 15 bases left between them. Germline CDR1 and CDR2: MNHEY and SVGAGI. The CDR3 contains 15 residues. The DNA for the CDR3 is TGTGCCAGCAGTCCAACGTACTCAAGAAACACTGAAGCTTTCTTT. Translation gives CASSPTYSRNTEAFF.

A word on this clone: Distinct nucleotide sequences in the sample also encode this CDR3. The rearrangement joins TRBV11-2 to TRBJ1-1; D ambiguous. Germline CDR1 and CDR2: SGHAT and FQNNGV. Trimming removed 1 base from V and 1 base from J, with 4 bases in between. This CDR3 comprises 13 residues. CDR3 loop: CASSLGRNTEAFF. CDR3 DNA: TGTGCCAGCAGCTTAGGTCGGAACACTGAAGCTTTCTTT.

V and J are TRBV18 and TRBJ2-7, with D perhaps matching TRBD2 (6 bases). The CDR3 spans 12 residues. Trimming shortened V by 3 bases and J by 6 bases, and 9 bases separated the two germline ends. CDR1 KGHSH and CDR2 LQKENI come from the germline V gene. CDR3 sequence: CASSPAGGEQYF. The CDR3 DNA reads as TGTGCCAGCTCACCCGCCGGGGGCGAGCAGTACTTC.

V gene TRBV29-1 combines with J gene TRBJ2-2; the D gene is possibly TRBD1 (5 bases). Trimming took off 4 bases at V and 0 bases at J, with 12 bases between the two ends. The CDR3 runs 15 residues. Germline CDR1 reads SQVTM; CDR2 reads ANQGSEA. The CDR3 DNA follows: TGCAGCGTTGCGCGTGACAGCTCGAACACCGGGGAGCTGTTTTTT. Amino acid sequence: CSVARDSSNTGELFF.

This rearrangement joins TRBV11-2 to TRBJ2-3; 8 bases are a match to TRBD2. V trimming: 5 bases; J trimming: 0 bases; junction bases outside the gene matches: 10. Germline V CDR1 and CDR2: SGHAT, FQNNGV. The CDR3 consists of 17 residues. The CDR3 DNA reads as TGTGCCAGCAGCAAAAGGGCACTAGCGGCTAGCACAGATACGCAGTATTTT. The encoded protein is CASSKRALAASTDTQYF.

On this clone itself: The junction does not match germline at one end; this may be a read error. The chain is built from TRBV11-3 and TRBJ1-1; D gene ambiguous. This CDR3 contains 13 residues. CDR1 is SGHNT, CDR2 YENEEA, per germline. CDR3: CASSLETGTEAFF. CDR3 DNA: TGTGCCAGCAGCCTAGAGACGGGCACTGAAGCTTTCTTT.

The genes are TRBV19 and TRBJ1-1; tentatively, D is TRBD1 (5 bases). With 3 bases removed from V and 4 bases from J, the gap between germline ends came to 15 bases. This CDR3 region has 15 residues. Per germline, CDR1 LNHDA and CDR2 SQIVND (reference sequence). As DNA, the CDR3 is TGTGCCAGTAGTATGCCTGATGGGGGAATCACTGAAGCTTTCTTT. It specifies CASSMPDGGITEAFF.

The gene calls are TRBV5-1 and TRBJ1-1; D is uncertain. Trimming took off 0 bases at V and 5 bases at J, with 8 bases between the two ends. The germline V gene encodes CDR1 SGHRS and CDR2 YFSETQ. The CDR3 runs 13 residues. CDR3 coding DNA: TGCGCCAGCAGCTTGGCTCTGGGGACTGAAGCTTTCTTT. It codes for CASSLALGTEAFF.

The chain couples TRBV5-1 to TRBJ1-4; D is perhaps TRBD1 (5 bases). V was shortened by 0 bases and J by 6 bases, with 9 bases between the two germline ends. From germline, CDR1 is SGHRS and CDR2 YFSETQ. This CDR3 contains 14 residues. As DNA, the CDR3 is TGCGCCAGCAGCTTGGCCCTGGGGGATGAAAAACTGTTTTTT. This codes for CASSLALGDEKLFF.

In DNA form, the CDR3 reads TGTGCCAGCAGCTTAGTACGGGGGAACGAGCAGTACTTC. Amino acids: CASSLVRGNEQYF. The V call is TRBV11-2, the J call TRBJ2-7, with D perhaps TRBD2 (6 bases). Germline lookup yields CDR1 SGHAT and CDR2 FQNNGV. The CDR3 consists of 13 residues. The ends were cut back, 1 base at V and 5 bases at J, with 9 bases in the middle.

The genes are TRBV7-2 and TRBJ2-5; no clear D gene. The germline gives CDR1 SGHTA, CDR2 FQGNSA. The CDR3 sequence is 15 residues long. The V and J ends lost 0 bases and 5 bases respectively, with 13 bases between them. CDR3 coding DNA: TGTGCCAGCAGCTTAGCGGCGGTGGTAGGGGAGACCCAGTACTTC. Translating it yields CASSLAAVVGETQYF.

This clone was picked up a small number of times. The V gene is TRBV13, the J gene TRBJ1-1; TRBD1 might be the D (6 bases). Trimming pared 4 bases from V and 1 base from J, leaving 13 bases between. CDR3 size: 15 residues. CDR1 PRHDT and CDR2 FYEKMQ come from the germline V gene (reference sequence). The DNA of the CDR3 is TGTGCCAGCAGCTCCATCGTGGGGGCGAACACTGAAGCTTTCTTT. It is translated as CASSSIVGANTEAFF.

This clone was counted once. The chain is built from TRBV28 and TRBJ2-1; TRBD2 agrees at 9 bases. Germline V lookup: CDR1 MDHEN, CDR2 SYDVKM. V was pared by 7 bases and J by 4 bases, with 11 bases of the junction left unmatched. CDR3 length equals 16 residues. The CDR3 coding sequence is TGTGCCAGCACCATAGTAGCGGGAGCCCAGTACAATGAGCAGTTCTTC. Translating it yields CASTIVAGAQYNEQFF.

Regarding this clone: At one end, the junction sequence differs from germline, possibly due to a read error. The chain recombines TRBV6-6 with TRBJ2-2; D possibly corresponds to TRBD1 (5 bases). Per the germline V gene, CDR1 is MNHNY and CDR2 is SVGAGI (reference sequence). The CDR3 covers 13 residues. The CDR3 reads CATSWGYTGELFF. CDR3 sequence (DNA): TGTGCCACCAGTTGGGGCTACACCGGGGAGCTGTTTTTT.

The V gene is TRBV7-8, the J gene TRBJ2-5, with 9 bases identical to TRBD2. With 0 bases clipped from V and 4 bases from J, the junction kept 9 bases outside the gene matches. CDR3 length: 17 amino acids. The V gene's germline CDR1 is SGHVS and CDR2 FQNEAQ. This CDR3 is CASSLAGGRASGETQYF. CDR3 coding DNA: TGTGCCAGCAGCTTAGCTGGCGGGAGGGCCTCGGGAGAGACCCAGTACTTC.

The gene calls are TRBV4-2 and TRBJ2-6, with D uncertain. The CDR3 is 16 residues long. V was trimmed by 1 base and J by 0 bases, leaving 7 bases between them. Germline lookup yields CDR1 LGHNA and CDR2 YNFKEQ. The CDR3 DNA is TGTGCCAGCAGCCAAGCTTTGGGCTCTGGGGCCAACGTCCTGACTTTC. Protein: CASSQALGSGANVLTF.

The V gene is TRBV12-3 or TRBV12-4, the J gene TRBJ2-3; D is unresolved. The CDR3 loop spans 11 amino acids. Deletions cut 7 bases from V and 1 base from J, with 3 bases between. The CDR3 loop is CASTRTDTQYF. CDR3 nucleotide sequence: TGTGCCAGCACCCGCACAGATACGCAGTATTTT.

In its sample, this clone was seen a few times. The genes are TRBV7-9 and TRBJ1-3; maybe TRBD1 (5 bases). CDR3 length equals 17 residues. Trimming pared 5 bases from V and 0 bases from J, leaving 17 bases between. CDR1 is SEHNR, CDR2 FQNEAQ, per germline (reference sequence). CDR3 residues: CASSTLSQTVSGNTIYF. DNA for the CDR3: TGTGCCAGCAGCACCCTTAGCCAGACAGTCTCTGGAAACACCATATATTTT.

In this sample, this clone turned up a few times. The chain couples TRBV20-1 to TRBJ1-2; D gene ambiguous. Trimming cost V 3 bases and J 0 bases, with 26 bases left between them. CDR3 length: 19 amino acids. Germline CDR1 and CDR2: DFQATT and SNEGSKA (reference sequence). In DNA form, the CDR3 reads TGCAGTGCTAGTCGCCCTCCTTTCGCGGGCACTCCATCTAACTATGGCTACACCTTC. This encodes CSASRPPFAGTPSNYGYTF.

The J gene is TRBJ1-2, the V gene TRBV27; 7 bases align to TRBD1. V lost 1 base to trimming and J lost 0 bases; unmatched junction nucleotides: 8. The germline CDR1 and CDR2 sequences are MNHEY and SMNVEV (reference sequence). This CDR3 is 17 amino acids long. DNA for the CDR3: TGTGCCAGCAGTTTATGGTACAGGGGCGACACTAACTATGGCTACACCTTC. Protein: CASSLWYRGDTNYGYTF.